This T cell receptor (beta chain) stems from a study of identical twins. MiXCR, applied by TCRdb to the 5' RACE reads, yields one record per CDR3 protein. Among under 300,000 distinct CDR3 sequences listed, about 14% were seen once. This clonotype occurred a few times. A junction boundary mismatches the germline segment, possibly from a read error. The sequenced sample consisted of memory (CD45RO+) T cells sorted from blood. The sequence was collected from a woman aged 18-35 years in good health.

CDR3 loop: CASSLTSKDTQYF. Written as DNA, the CDR3 is TGTGCCAGCAGCCTAACTAGCAAAGATACGCAGTATTTT. This chain uses TRBV9 with TRBJ2-3; TRBD2 might be the D (6 bases). The germline V gene has CDR1 SGDLS and CDR2 YYNGEE. This CDR3 is built from 13 residues. Full variable domain (remainder filled in from reference TRBV9 and TRBJ2-3): DSGVTQTPKHLITATGQRVTLRCSPRSGDLSVYWYQQSLDQGLQFLIQYYNGEERAKGNILERFSAQQFPDLHSELNLSSLELGDSALYFCASSLTSKDTQYFGPGTRLTVL.